These 27 T cell receptor beta chains share one sample of origin, sequenced in a study of cytomegalovirus exposure and HLA in healthy donors. It was with 60 Vbeta and 13 Jbeta primers that the PCR ran. Generated by immunoSEQ multiplex PCR, the TCRdb table keeps only in-frame clones and is missing some. The repertoire consists of roughly 220,000 clones, with roughly four fifths occurring once and the leading ten covering 2.5% to 3%. Sequences were obtained from PBMCs. Source of these receptors: a woman in her forties in good health and CMV-seronegative.

The chain uses TRBV18 and TRBJ2-3; 7 positions match TRBD1. Germline V gene lookup returns CDR1 KGHSH and CDR2 LQKENI. The CDR3 runs to 14 residues. J gave up 5 bases and V 4 bases, and 6 bases lay outside the gene matches. The DNA for the CDR3 is TGTGCCAGCTCACGCGACAGGGCGAAAGATACGCAGTATTTT. This codes for CASSRDRAKDTQYF.

CDR3 amino acids: CASSRYQGVTF. The CDR3 DNA sequence: TGTGCCAGCAGCCGCTACCAGGGGGTGACCTTC. The V call is TRBV25-1, the J call TRBJ1-2; TRBD1 matches 7 bases. This CDR3 has 11 residues. V gave up 6 bases and J gave up 14 bases; unmatched junction bases: 9. Germline V CDR1 and CDR2: MGHDK, SYGVNS.

The V call is TRBV7-2, the J call TRBJ2-3; 8 bases line up with TRBD2. V shed 5 bases and J 6 bases; nucleotides not matched to a gene: 10. CDR1 is SGHTA, CDR2 FQGNSA, per germline. This CDR3 is 15 amino acids long. CDR3: CASSLGSGSQDTQYF. DNA for the CDR3: TGTGCCAGCAGCCTTGGGAGCGGGAGTCAGGATACGCAGTATTTT.

This clone turned up a few times. At one end, the junction sequence differs from germline, possibly due to a read error. J is TRBJ2-5 and V is TRBV28, with TRBD1 identical over 7 bases. The J call is uncertain, as TRBJ2-7 better fits the DNA end. The V gene's germline CDR1 is MDHEN and CDR2 SYDVKM. This CDR3 has 14 residues. The CDR3 region has the DNA TGTGCCAGCAATTTAGGGACAGACACCTACGAGCAGTACTTC. Translated, it gives CASNLGTDTYEQYF.

This clone was seen once. The genes are TRBV29-1 and TRBJ1-2; D possibly corresponds to TRBD1 (5 bases). CDR1 and CDR2 (germline): SQVTM, ANQGSEA. This CDR3 has 11 amino acids. The ends were cut back, 5 bases at V and 7 bases at J, with 11 bases in the middle. This CDR3 reads CSVSQGSGYTF. DNA for the CDR3: TGCAGCGTTTCTCAGGGAAGTGGCTACACCTTC.

Regarding this clone: The junction departs from the called germline gene at one end, perhaps through a read error. The V gene is TRBV5-1, the J gene TRBJ2-3; 9 bases map to TRBD2. The germline V gene encodes CDR1 SGHRS and CDR2 YFSETQ. The CDR3 runs to 18 residues. The CDR3 region is CASSLGSGSPSSTDTQYF. The DNA of the CDR3 is TGCGCCAGCAGCTTGGGTAGCGGGAGTCCCTCTAGCACAGATACGCAATATTTT. The variable domain in full, with the rest retrieved from reference TRBV5-1 and TRBJ2-3, is KAGVTQTPRYLIKTRGQQVTLSCSPISGHRSVSWYQQTPGQGLQFLFEYFSETQRNKGNFPGRFSGRQFSNSRSEMNVSTLELGDSALYLCASSLGSGSPSSTDTQYFGPGTRLTVL.

The rearrangement links TRBV5-8 to TRBJ1-5; TRBD1 might be the D (5 bases). Germline assignment: CDR1 SGHTS and CDR2 YDEGEE. V lost 0 bases and J lost 7, with 14 bases in between. The CDR3 is made up of 15 amino acids. The CDR3 here is CASSLVAGLEQPQHF. CDR3 sequence (DNA): TGTGCCAGCAGCTTGGTGGCAGGGTTGGAACAGCCCCAGCATTTT.

This chain uses TRBV7-6 with TRBJ2-1, with TRBD2 identical over 11 bases. Germline V gives CDR1 SGHVS, CDR2 FNYEAQ. This CDR3 has 16 amino acids. Losses at the gene ends were 0 bases for V and 3 bases for J; bases not matched to a gene: 1. Here the CDR3 reads CASSLAGLAVYNEQFF. CDR3 nucleotides: TGTGCCAGCAGCTTAGCGGGACTAGCGGTCTACAATGAGCAGTTCTTC.

V gene TRBV18 combines with J gene TRBJ1-5; 7 bases map to TRBD1. In germline, CDR1 is KGHSH, CDR2 LQKENI. The J segment lost 4 bases and the V segment lost 3 bases, leaving 3 bases of the junction unmatched. The CDR3 covers 14 residues. Here the CDR3 DNA reads TGTGCCAGCTCACCCCGGACAGGAAATCAGCCCCAGCATTTT. This translates into CASSPRTGNQPQHF.

The chain uses TRBV29-1 and TRBJ1-2; the D is unclear. The germline V and J ends were trimmed by 3 bases and 4 bases, with 9 bases remaining between them. The CDR3 contains 12 residues. CDR1 is SQVTM and CDR2 is ANQGSEA in the germline V gene. This chain's CDR3 is CSVDEVAYGYTF. Written as DNA, the CDR3 is TGCAGCGTTGATGAGGTGGCCTATGGCTACACCTTC.

CDR3 sequence (DNA): TGCGCCAGCAGTGAATTTGAGGATAGCACTGAAGCTTTCTTT. It translates to CASSEFEDSTEAFF. J is TRBJ1-1 and V is TRBV10-1; D remains ambiguous. V was trimmed by 3 bases and J by 4 bases, leaving 12 bases between them. The CDR3 contains 14 residues. Looked up from germline, CDR1 is WNHNN and CDR2 is SYGVQD (reference sequence).

This clone was detected only a few times. The identical CDR3 is also encoded by other nucleotide sequences in the sample. The rearrangement links TRBV28 to TRBJ2-6; possible D gene TRBD1, 6 bases. Germline V gives CDR1 MDHEN, CDR2 SYDVKM. Deletions cut 2 bases from V and 0 bases from J, with 11 bases between. The CDR3 runs to 17 residues. In nucleotides, the CDR3 is TGTGCCAGCAGTTTAGACAGGAGAAGCTCTGGGGCCAACGTCCTGACTTTC. This sequence encodes CASSLDRRSSGANVLTF.

This chain's CDR3 is CASSQGRLGEQFF. The CDR3 nucleotides are TGCGCCAGCAGCCAAGGGAGGTTAGGTGAGCAGTTCTTC. The rearrangement links TRBV4-1 to TRBJ2-1; maybe TRBD2 (5 bases). Germline assignment: CDR1 MGHRA and CDR2 YSYEKL. The CDR3 covers 13 residues. Trimming shortened V by 1 base and J by 9 bases, and 10 bases separated the two germline ends.

This chain connects TRBV7-2 to TRBJ2-7; TRBD2 matches 10 bases. Looked up from germline, CDR1 is SGHTA and CDR2 is FQGNSA. The J segment lost 4 bases and the V segment lost 1 base, leaving 4 bases of the junction unmatched. The CDR3 runs to 15 residues. CDR3 in DNA: TGTGCCAGCAGCTTAGTCTCTAGCGGGAGATACGAGCAGTACTTC. Its translation is CASSLVSSGRYEQYF.

The chain uses TRBV27 and TRBJ1-2; TRBD1 is a possible D gene (6 bases). The CDR3 length is 15 residues. The germline V and J ends were trimmed by 4 bases and 5 bases, with 17 bases remaining between them. CDR1 is MNHEY and CDR2 is SMNVEV in the germline V gene (reference sequence). The CDR3 region is CASSSGLTGRYGYTF. For the CDR3, the DNA is TGTGCCAGCAGTTCAGGCTTAACAGGGCGATATGGCTACACCTTC.

The chain carries TRBV6-6 and TRBJ1-5; no clear D gene. This CDR3 region has 13 residues. Germline V gene data show CDR1 as MNHNY and CDR2 as SVGAGI (reference sequence). The V gene lost 7 bases and the J gene lost 4 bases, with 11 bases spanning the gap. The DNA of the CDR3 is TGTGCCAGCATACGGGAGCCAAATCAGCCCCAGCATTTT. It codes for CASIREPNQPQHF.

The V and J genes are TRBV7-2 and TRBJ1-2; possible D gene TRBD1, 5 bases. The CDR3 totals 14 residues. Germline V lookup: CDR1 SGHTA, CDR2 FQGNSA. V was pared by 2 bases and J by 1 base, with 8 bases between. CDR3 region: CASSLSRVNYGYTF. CDR3 nucleotides: TGTGCCAGCAGCTTAAGCAGGGTTAACTATGGCTACACCTTC. Drawing the rest from reference TRBV7-2 and TRBJ1-2, the complete variable domain is GAGVSQSPSNKVTEKGKDVELRCDPISGHTALYWYRQSLGQGLEFLIYFQGNSAPDKSGLPSDRFSAERTGGSVSTLTIQRTQQEDSAVYLCASSLSRVNYGYTFGSGTRLTVV.

The chain links TRBV11-2 to TRBJ2-7; no firm D call. The CDR3 covers 12 residues. Trimming took 7 bases from V and 9 from J, leaving 16 bases between them. The germline V gene encodes CDR1 SGHAT and CDR2 FQNNGV. CDR3 sequence (DNA): TGTGCCAGCACCCAAAAATTTGTGAGGCAGTACTTC. It codes for CASTQKFVRQYF.

This rearrangement joins TRBV19 to TRBJ1-5; 8 bases agree with TRBD1. Trimming removed 7 bases from V and 1 base from J; junction bases left unmatched: 6. The CDR3 is 15 amino acids. Germline V gene sequence: CDR1 LNHDA, CDR2 SQIVND (reference sequence). This chain's CDR3 is CASTTRTGSNQPQHF. CDR3 DNA: TGTGCCAGTACCACTCGGACAGGGAGCAATCAGCCCCAGCATTTT. Combining the CDR3 with reference TRBV19 and TRBJ1-5 gives the whole variable domain DGGITQSPKYLFRKEGQNVTLSCEQNLNHDAMYWYRQDPGQGLRLIYYSQIVNDFQKGDIAEGYSVSREKKESFPLTVTSAQKNPTAFYLCASTTRTGSNQPQHFGDGTRLSIL.

This chain connects TRBV30 to TRBJ2-3; D call uncertain. Germline lookup yields CDR1 GTSNPN and CDR2 SVGIG (reference sequence). V was shortened by 2 bases and J by 6 bases, with 9 bases between the two germline ends. The CDR3 runs to 12 residues. The chain's CDR3 is CAWSPGVDTQYF. The CDR3 DNA reads TGTGCCTGGAGTCCGGGTGTGGATACGCAGTATTTT.

As DNA, the CDR3 is TGTGCCAGCAGTTTCCCGGACAGGAACACTGAAGCTTTCTTT. Encoded protein: CASSFPDRNTEAFF. The V gene is TRBV28, the J gene TRBJ1-1, with D perhaps matching TRBD1 (6 bases). Trimming removed 3 bases from V and 1 base from J, with 9 bases in between. The CDR3 runs 14 residues. The germline V gene has CDR1 MDHEN and CDR2 SYDVKM.

This CDR3 is CASRSGQGAGWYF. The CDR3 region has the DNA TGTGCCAGCAGGTCGGGACAGGGGGCTGGGTGGTACTTC. The chain uses TRBV28 and TRBJ2-4; 12 bases fit TRBD1. The germline V gene encodes CDR1 MDHEN and CDR2 SYDVKM. CDR3 length: 13 residues. Trimming took 6 bases from V and 15 from J; bases not matched to a gene: 9.

The chain links TRBV7-3 to TRBJ1-1; tentatively, D is TRBD1 (6 bases). Germline CDR1 and CDR2: SGHTA and FQGTGA. The V and J ends lost 4 bases and 1 base respectively, with 7 bases between them. This CDR3 is 13 amino acids long. The CDR3 nucleotides are TGTGCCAGCAGCTGGGGACAGAACACTGAAGCTTTCTTT. It yields the protein CASSWGQNTEAFF.

The chain employs TRBV7-9 and TRBJ1-2; 7 nucleotides agree with TRBD1. The CDR3 totals 14 residues. Germline lookup yields CDR1 SEHNR and CDR2 FQNEAQ (reference sequence). V was pared by 1 base and J by 8 bases, with 7 bases of the junction left unmatched. Here the CDR3 reads CASSLDRGGWGYTF. CDR3 nucleotides: TGTGCCAGCAGCTTAGATCGAGGGGGCTGGGGCTACACCTTC.

The gene calls are TRBV19 and TRBJ1-5; 7 bases fit TRBD1. The germline gives CDR1 LNHDA, CDR2 SQIVND (reference sequence). CDR3 size: 16 residues. V shed 0 bases and J 9 bases; nucleotides not matched to a gene: 11. The CDR3 loop reads CASSIDSGDSVLPQHF. The CDR3 coding sequence is TGTGCCAGTAGTATAGATAGCGGGGACAGTGTGCTGCCCCAGCATTTT.

The CDR3 DNA sequence: TGTGCCAGCAGCCCCAGCGGGACAATGGGCACTGAAGCTTTCTTT. Its translation: CASSPSGTMGTEAFF. The chain carries TRBV7-9 and TRBJ1-1, with D perhaps TRBD1 (6 bases). Trimming stripped 5 bases from V and 4 bases from J, with 17 bases between. From germline, CDR1 is SEHNR and CDR2 FQNEAQ (reference sequence). This CDR3 contains 15 residues.

This clone appeared a few times. The chain uses TRBV5-1 and TRBJ2-3; 12 bases are a match to TRBD2. CDR3 length: 17 amino acids. CDR1 is SGHRS and CDR2 is YFSETQ in the germline V gene. V shed 5 bases and J 5 bases; nucleotides not matched to a gene: 12. This CDR3 reads CASRLAGGQSGKDTQYF. As DNA, the CDR3 is TGCGCCAGCAGGCTAGCGGGAGGGCAAAGTGGGAAAGATACGCAGTATTTT.